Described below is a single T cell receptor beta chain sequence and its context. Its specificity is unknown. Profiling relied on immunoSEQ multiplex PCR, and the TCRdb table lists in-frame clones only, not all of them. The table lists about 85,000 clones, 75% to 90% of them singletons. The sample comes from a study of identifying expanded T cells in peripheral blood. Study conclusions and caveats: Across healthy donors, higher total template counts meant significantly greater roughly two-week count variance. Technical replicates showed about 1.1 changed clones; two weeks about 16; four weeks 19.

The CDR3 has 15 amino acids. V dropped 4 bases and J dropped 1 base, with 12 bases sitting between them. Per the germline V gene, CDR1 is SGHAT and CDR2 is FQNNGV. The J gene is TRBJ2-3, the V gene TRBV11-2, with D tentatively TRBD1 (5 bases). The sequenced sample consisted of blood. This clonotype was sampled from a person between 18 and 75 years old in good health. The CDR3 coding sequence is TGTGCCAGCAGCTCAAGGGGTTTCGGCACAGATACGCAGTATTTT. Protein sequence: CASSSRGFGTDTQYF.